This T cell receptor beta chain comes out of a study of beta chain features in type 1 diabetes. The study's findings and limits: All four CD4+ subsets from Type 1 diabetes patients carried moderately but significantly shorter TCRB CDR3s. A PCR bias possibly favoring shorter templates would apply equally to patients and controls.

A few counts support this clone. Its antigen remains unidentified. The sequenced template was cDNA made from the entire isolated RNA. The repertoire was sequenced with immunoSEQ multiplex PCR; TCRdb's copy has only in-frame clones and lacks some. The sample shows about 290,000 clones, roughly 8% of them seen only once. From germline, CDR1 is SGHDT and CDR2 YYEEEE. The CDR3 is 14 residues long. The V gene lost 2 bases and the J gene lost 5 bases, with 13 bases spanning the gap. The origin of this receptor is a woman aged 18-29 years in good health. The sample consisted of central memory CD4+ T cells from blood. The V and J genes are TRBV5-6 and TRBJ1-2; D unclear. In nucleotides, the CDR3 is TGTGCCAGCAGCTTTAGTCAGCGAACGTATGGCTACACCTTC. Translated: CASSFSQRTYGYTF.